A single sample is the source of the 7 T cell receptor beta chains below, sequenced in a study of cytomegalovirus exposure and HLA in healthy donors. PCR amplification relied on 60 Vbeta primers (plus 13 Jbeta primers). Sequencing used immunoSEQ multiplex PCR; TCRdb keeps in-frame clones, though not all of them. The sample has tens of thousands of clones. Sequences were obtained from PBMCs. These receptors were obtained from a man aged 18 to 35 in good health and CMV-seropositive.

CDR3 in amino acids: CASSLGQPNEKLFF. CDR3 sequence (DNA): TGCGCCAGCAGCTTGGGACAGCCTAATGAAAAACTGTTTTTT. The chain recombines TRBV5-1 with TRBJ1-4; D is perhaps TRBD1 (5 bases). From germline, CDR1 is SGHRS and CDR2 YFSETQ. The CDR3 contains 14 residues. V lost 0 bases and J 3 bases, leaving 6 bases between the germline ends. The complete variable domain, with remaining parts taken from reference TRBV5-1 and TRBJ1-4, reads KAGVTQTPRYLIKTRGQQVTLSCSPISGHRSVSWYQQTPGQGLQFLFEYFSETQRNKGNFPGRFSGRQFSNSRSEMNVSTLELGDSALYLCASSLGQPNEKLFFGSGTQLSVL.

J is TRBJ2-5 and V is TRBV15; possible D gene TRBD1, 6 bases. CDR3 length: 15 amino acids. The V and J ends lost 3 bases and 5 bases respectively, with 16 bases between them. CDR1 is LNHNV and CDR2 is YYDKDF in the germline V gene (reference sequence). The CDR3 DNA reads as TGTGCCACCAGCAGTGTGAAGGGGGTCTGGGAGACCCAGTACTTC. Translating gives CATSSVKGVWETQYF.

The chain combines TRBV9 with TRBJ2-3; 8 bases map to TRBD1. The V and J ends lost 3 bases and 2 bases, in that order; junction bases with no gene match: 2. Germline CDR1 SGDLS, CDR2 YYNGEE. The CDR3 runs 14 residues. CDR3 sequence (DNA): TGTGCCAGCAGCGAGGACAGGGTCACAGATACGCAGTATTTT. This gives the protein CASSEDRVTDTQYF. Complete variable domain (other parts from reference TRBV9 and TRBJ2-3): DSGVTQTPKHLITATGQRVTLRCSPRSGDLSVYWYQQSLDQGLQFLIQYYNGEERAKGNILERFSAQQFPDLHSELNLSSLELGDSALYFCASSEDRVTDTQYFGPGTRLTVL.

The V gene is TRBV7-6, the J gene TRBJ2-2; 12 nucleotides align to TRBD2. The CDR3 has 20 amino acids. V shed 2 bases and J 1 base; nucleotides not matched to a gene: 11. Germline V lookup: CDR1 SGHVS, CDR2 FNYEAQ. The CDR3: CASSLRGLAGGPGNTGELFF. The CDR3 nucleotides are TGTGCCAGCAGCTTAAGAGGCCTAGCGGGAGGGCCGGGGAACACCGGGGAGCTGTTTTTT.

The chain employs TRBV14 and TRBJ1-2; the D is unclear. This CDR3 has 12 amino acids. The germline V gene encodes CDR1 SGHDN and CDR2 FVKESK. V was trimmed by 0 bases and J by 4 bases, leaving 3 bases between them. The chain's CDR3 is CASSQDFYGYTF. The CDR3 region has the DNA TGTGCCAGCAGCCAAGACTTCTATGGCTACACCTTC. Filled out from reference TRBV14 and TRBJ1-2, the complete variable domain reads EAGVTQFPSHSVIEKGQTVTLRCDPISGHDNLYWYRRVMGKEIKFLLHFVKESKQDESGMPNNRFLAERTGGTYSTLKVQPAELEDSGVYFCASSQDFYGYTFGSGTRLTVV.

Worth noting for this clone: A read error may account for a junction end that differs from germline. The chain carries TRBV7-8 and TRBJ1-2; unclear D gene. Germline CDR1 is SGHVS and CDR2 is FQNEAQ. The CDR3 spans 11 residues. The CDR3 reads CASSSVSVYSF. The CDR3 bases are TGTGCCAGCAGCTCTGTTTCGGTTTACTCCTTC.

The chain has TRBV6-5 and TRBJ1-6; TRBD1 aligns across 9 bases. V lost 2 bases and J lost 8; bases outside the gene matches: 4. CDR3 size: 15 residues. The V gene's germline CDR1 is MNHEY and CDR2 SVGAGI. DNA for the CDR3: TGTGCCAGCAGTTACCTAAGGGACAGGGATTCACCCCTCCACTTT. As protein: CASSYLRDRDSPLHF.